Shown below are 14 T cell receptor beta chains from a single sample sequenced in a study of blood T cell repertoires in COVID-19. The data were produced by immunoSEQ multiplex PCR, yet TCRdb's version contains in-frame clones alone and is incomplete. The data contain about 160,000 clones, approximately 80% of them singletons. Sequenced sample: peripheral blood. The receptors stem from a woman older than 75 with acute or convalescent COVID-19.

This chain joins TRBV3-1 (or the pseudogene TRBV3-2) and TRBJ2-7, with D tentatively TRBD2 (6 bases). CDR1 and CDR2 from the germline V gene are LGHDT and YNNKEL (reference sequence). The V end was cut by 1 base, the J end by 5 bases, with 15 bases between. CDR3 length equals 15 residues. The CDR3 reads CASSQGGGKLNEQYF. The DNA of the CDR3 is TGTGCCAGCAGCCAAGGTGGGGGGAAGCTGAACGAGCAGTACTTC.

The chain combines TRBV19 with TRBJ2-3; D is unresolved. V was trimmed by 6 bases and J by 4 bases, leaving 14 bases between them. Germline loops: CDR1 LNHDA, CDR2 SQIVND (reference sequence). The CDR3 sequence is 14 residues long. The CDR3 here is CASSPTSGADTQYF. Here the CDR3 DNA reads TGTGCCAGTAGCCCTACCTCAGGCGCAGATACGCAGTATTTT.

This clone has a count of ten or more. V is TRBV9 and J is TRBJ1-4; D remains unclear. The CDR3 contains 16 residues. V gave up 4 bases and J gave up 8 bases, with 21 bases separating them. Germline V gene data show CDR1 as SGDLS and CDR2 as YYNGEE. The CDR3 coding sequence is TGTGCCAGCAGCCCCGGGGTGGGTAGGATTAAAGAAAAACTGTTTTTT. Its protein is CASSPGVGRIKEKLFF.

V usage is TRBV6-5 and J usage is TRBJ2-1, with 14 bases that match TRBD2. V dropped 0 bases and J dropped 5; count of bases not matched to a gene: 0. Germline V gene data show CDR1 as MNHEY and CDR2 as SVGAGI. The CDR3 runs 16 residues. CDR3 nucleotide sequence: TGTGCCAGCAGTTACTCGGGACTAGCGGGAGACAATGAGCAGTTCTTC. Protein product: CASSYSGLAGDNEQFF.

The chain recombines TRBV7-7 with TRBJ1-5; TRBD1 aligns across 8 bases. This CDR3 has 14 amino acids. Germline-derived CDR1 and CDR2 are SSHAT and FNYEAQ (reference sequence). The V gene end was trimmed by 5 bases and the J gene end by 7 bases; junction bases not matched to a gene: 7. The CDR3 region is CASSPRTGTQPQHF. The CDR3, as DNA: TGTGCCAGCAGCCCGCGGACAGGGACCCAGCCCCAGCATTTT.

This clone was seen just once. The rearrangement links TRBV4-3 to TRBJ1-4; 11 bases match TRBD1. The CDR3 has 20 residues. J lost 8 bases, V lost 0 bases, and 17 bases had no gene match. The germline V gene encodes CDR1 LGHNA and CDR2 YSLEER. The CDR3 region is CASSQEGCDSRDRGEEKLFF. CDR3 coding DNA: TGCGCCAGCAGCCAAGAGGGTTGCGATAGTCGGGACAGGGGGGAGGAAAAACTGTTTTTT.

This clone has just one count. The chain links TRBV20-1 to TRBJ1-1; D possibly corresponds to TRBD1 (6 bases). V was trimmed by 3 bases and J by 5 bases, leaving 13 bases between them. This CDR3 has 13 residues. The germline gives CDR1 DFQATT, CDR2 SNEGSKA (reference sequence). This CDR3 is CSASPGGRTEAFF. The CDR3 nucleotides read TGCAGTGCTAGTCCCGGGGGGCGGACTGAAGCTTTCTTT.

The chain uses TRBV27 and TRBJ1-1; TRBD1 aligns across 7 bases. The germline gives CDR1 MNHEY, CDR2 SMNVEV (reference sequence). J lost 0 bases, V lost 6 bases, and 10 bases had no gene match. The CDR3 loop spans 16 amino acids. The CDR3 DNA reads as TGTGCCAGCAGACAACAGGGGCCCCCAGTGAACACTGAAGCTTTCTTT. It encodes CASRQQGPPVNTEAFF.

This rearrangement joins TRBV12-3 or TRBV12-4 to TRBJ1-1; possibly TRBD1 for D (5 bases). The CDR3 covers 13 residues. Trimming stripped 5 bases from V and 10 bases from J, with 17 bases between. CDR3 coding DNA: TGTGCCAGCAGTCTAGAGGGGACTCTCGGAGCTTTCTTT. The encoded protein is CASSLEGTLGAFF.

The CDR3 nucleotides are TGTGCCAGTAGTATTAGTGGCCGCCAGGGGTATGAAAAACTGTTTTTT. Translated, it gives CASSISGRQGYEKLFF. This chain joins TRBV19 and TRBJ1-4; D is possibly TRBD1 (6 bases). Between the trimmed V and J ends, which lost 3 bases and 6 bases, there was a span of 17 bases. CDR1 LNHDA and CDR2 SQIVND come from the germline V gene (reference sequence). The CDR3 consists of 16 residues.

The DNA for the CDR3 is TGTGCCAGCAGCTTCAGGGGGGACACAGATACGCAGTATTTT. It codes for CASSFRGDTDTQYF. This chain joins TRBV11-3 and TRBJ2-3; tentatively, D is TRBD1 (7 bases). Germline V CDR1 and CDR2: SGHNT, YENEEA. The V end lost 3 bases, the J end lost 2 bases, and 9 bases lay between the germline ends. The CDR3 loop spans 14 amino acids.

The CDR3 reads CASSRQRVGTDTQYF. DNA of the CDR3: TGTGCCAGTAGCCGACAGCGGGTGGGGACAGATACGCAGTATTTT. V is TRBV19 and J is TRBJ2-3, with D perhaps matching TRBD2 (6 bases). Trimming took 6 bases from V and 3 from J, leaving 16 bases between them. Looked up from germline, CDR1 is LNHDA and CDR2 is SQIVND (reference sequence). This CDR3 region has 15 residues.

CDR3 region: CASSYGGGNSPLHF. The CDR3 nucleotides are TGTGCCAGCAGTTACGGGGGCGGCAATTCACCCCTCCACTTT. The chain has TRBV6-2 or TRBV6-3 and TRBJ1-6; weak D call: TRBD1 (6 bases). Germline V lookup: CDR1 MNHEY, CDR2 SVGEGT. The CDR3 is made up of 14 amino acids. Between the trimmed V and J ends, which lost 2 bases and 7 bases, there was a span of 9 bases.

The chain uses TRBV10-3 and TRBJ2-3; D perhaps matches TRBD2 (5 bases). The V gene's germline CDR1 is ENHRY and CDR2 SYGVKD. The CDR3 extends over 13 amino acids. V was clipped by 3 bases and J by 6 bases, with 10 bases between them. The CDR3 DNA reads as TGTGCCATCAGTGACGGGAATATGGATACGCAGTATTTT. Translation: CAISDGNMDTQYF.